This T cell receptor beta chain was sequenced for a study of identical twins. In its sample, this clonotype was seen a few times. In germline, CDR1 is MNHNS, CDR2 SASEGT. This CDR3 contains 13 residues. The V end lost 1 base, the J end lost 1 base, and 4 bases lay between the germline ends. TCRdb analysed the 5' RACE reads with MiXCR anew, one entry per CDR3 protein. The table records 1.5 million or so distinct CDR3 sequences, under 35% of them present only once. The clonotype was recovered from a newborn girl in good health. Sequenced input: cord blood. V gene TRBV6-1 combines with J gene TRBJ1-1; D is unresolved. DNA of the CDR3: TGTGCCAGCAGTGAAGATCCGAACACTGAAGCTTTCTTT. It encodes CASSEDPNTEAFF.